This T cell receptor beta chain was obtained from a study of blood T cell repertoires in COVID-19. This clone has just a few counts. The CDR3 runs to 15 residues. V lost 6 bases and J 8 bases, leaving 18 bases between the germline ends. Germline CDR1 reads SGHRS; CDR2 reads YFSETQ. Study processing details: Estimates of nucleated cell counts were drawn from the amplification of reference gene primers. Produced via immunoSEQ multiplex PCR; TCRdb's table is partial and in-frame only. V, J and clone size reflect that table, while D and trimming were determined from the DNA. The sample holds roughly 150,000 clones, more than 80% seen once.

This clonotype was obtained from a man between 60 and 70 years old with acute or convalescent COVID-19. The chain links TRBV5-1 to TRBJ1-6, with D possibly being TRBD1 (5 bases). The specimen was peripheral blood. CDR3 region: CASTWGGDFYSPLHF. The CDR3 region has the DNA TGCGCCAGCACCTGGGGGGGGGACTTTTATTCACCCCTCCACTTT.